These T cell receptor beta chains were read from a single sample in a study of shared clonotypes between healthy human individuals. TCRdb keeps only in-frame clones here, not all; method: immunoSEQ multiplex PCR. The sample yields about 1,900,000 clones, less than 95% seen once. Specimen: naive CD8+ T cells sorted from blood. These receptors all come from a man aged 18 to 29 in good health. CDR3s include the opening cysteine and the closing phenylalanine or tryptophan. D genes are given only for firm matches. Clone size, where shown, is once, few, many, or a class for clones that have expanded.

J	D	V	size	CDR3	DNA
TRBJ2-7	TRBD1	TRBV4-1	.	CASSQETGQGFYEQYF	TGCGCCAGCAGCCAAGAGACAGGACAGGGGTTCTACGAGCAGTACTTC
TRBJ2-2	.	TRBV10-2	.	CASSAPDHSPGELFF	TGCGCCAGCAGTGCCCCGGACCACTCACCCGGGGAGCTGTTTTTT
TRBJ1-3	.	TRBV4-2	.	CASSQDAGTSGNTIYF	TGTGCCAGCAGCCAAGACGCAGGGACTTCTGGAAACACCATATATTTT
TRBJ2-7	.	TRBV11-2	.	CASSSPLSSYEQYF	TGTGCCAGCAGCTCACCCCTATCATCCTACGAGCAGTACTTC
TRBJ2-2	.	TRBV7-9	.	CASSSPTGPTGELFF	TGTGCCAGCAGCTCACCAACAGGGCCCACCGGGGAGCTGTTTTTT
TRBJ1-1	.	TRBV11-3	.	CASTVSGGAGPISEAFF	TGTGCCAGCACCGTTTCGGGGGGCGCGGGTCCCATCTCTGAAGCTTTCTTT
TRBJ1-4	.	TRBV2	.	CASSPPEGGEKLFF	TGTGCCAGCAGTCCGCCGGAGGGCGGAGAAAAACTGTTTTTT
TRBJ2-1	TRBD2	TRBV11-2	.	CASSLAVGGDYNEQFF	TGTGCCAGCAGCTTAGCGGTGGGAGGGGATTACAATGAGCAGTTCTTC
TRBJ1-5	.	TRBV2	.	CASSELGGAHQPQHF	TGTGCCAGCAGTGAACTTGGGGGGGCTCATCAGCCCCAGCATTTT
TRBJ2-1	.	TRBV11-2	once	CASSLYSGGEQFF	TGTGCCAGCAGCTTATACTCCGGCGGAGAGCAGTTCTTC
TRBJ2-7	TRBD1	TRBV5-5	.	CASSLGPGQGSYEQYF	TGTGCCAGCAGCTTGGGGCCGGGACAGGGATCCTACGAGCAGTACTTC
TRBJ2-3	TRBD2	TRBV30	.	CAFSMGREVRDTQYF	TGTGCCTTCTCAATGGGGCGGGAGGTTAGAGATACGCAGTATTTT
TRBJ1-2	.	TRBV4-1	.	CASSQDQVSMGGYTF	TGCGCCAGCAGCCAAGACCAAGTATCAATGGGTGGCTACACCTTT
TRBJ1-1	.	TRBV13	.	CASSLGRDTEAFF	TGTGCCAGCAGCTTAGGCAGGGACACTGAAGCTTTCTTT
TRBJ1-1	TRBD1	TRBV6-5	.	CASSFQGAAEAFF	TGTGCCAGCAGCTTCCAGGGGGCGGCTGAAGCTTTCTTT
TRBJ2-7	.	TRBV5-8	.	CASSLGTTYEQYF	TGTGCCAGCAGCTTGGGGACTACCTACGAGCAGTACTTC
TRBJ2-7	TRBD2	TRBV7-9	.	CASSWGLRGPYF	TGTGCCAGCAGCTGGGGACTAAGGGGTCCGTACTTC
TRBJ2-2	TRBD1	TRBV4-2	.	CASSKVNRDRYTGELFF	TGTGCCAGCAGCAAGGTCAACCGGGACAGGTACACCGGGGAGCTGTTTTTT
TRBJ1-1	.	TRBV9	.	CASSPHRANTEAFF	TGTGCCAGCAGCCCCCACAGGGCGAACACTGAAGCTTTCTTT
TRBJ1-2	.	TRBV29-1	.	CSVEDGRLNYGYTF	TGCAGCGTTGAAGACGGCCGGCTTAACTATGGCTACACCTTC
TRBJ1-2	.	TRBV5-4	.	CASSFAATVTMGQYTF	TGTGCCAGCAGCTTCGCAGCGACAGTTACAATGGGGCAGTACACCTTC
TRBJ2-3	TRBD1	TRBV18	.	CASSAPAYGQAEDTQYF	TGTGCCAGCTCAGCTCCCGCTTACGGACAGGCGGAGGATACGCAGTATTTT
TRBJ2-5	TRBD2	TRBV4-2	.	CASSLTSGEETQYF	TGTGCCAGCAGCCTGACTAGCGGGGAAGAGACCCAGTACTTC
TRBJ2-3	.	TRBV7-2	.	CASSLSGSQTDTQYF	TGTGCCAGCAGCCTCTCCGGGAGTCAGACAGATACGCAGTATTTT
TRBJ2-5	TRBD1	TRBV7-9	.	CASSLALTDRQETQYF	TGTGCCAGCAGCTTAGCTTTAACGGACAGGCAAGAGACCCAGTACTTC
TRBJ1-4	TRBD1	TRBV6-1	.	CASSGTGGREKLFF	TGTGCCAGCAGCGGGACAGGGGGAAGAGAAAAACTGTTTTTT
TRBJ2-2	.	TRBV28	.	CASSFGGGELFF	TGTGCCAGCAGTTTTGGAGGCGGGGAGCTGTTTTTT
TRBJ2-7	.	TRBV5-1	.	CASSLNRAISYEQYF	TGCGCCAGCAGCTTGAACCGGGCCATTTCCTACGAGCAGTACTTC
TRBJ1-5	.	TRBV11-2	.	CASSLVGGSNQPQHF	TGTGCCAGCAGCTTAGTGGGGGGAAGCAATCAGCCCCAGCATTTT
TRBJ2-1	TRBD2	TRBV29-1	.	CSVGGLAGGVPYNEQFF	TGCAGCGTTGGAGGGCTAGCGGGAGGGGTCCCCTACAATGAGCAGTTCTTC
TRBJ1-3	TRBD1	TRBV5-4	.	CASSPGTEGSGNTIYF	TGTGCCAGCAGCCCGGGGACAGAGGGCTCTGGAAACACCATATATTTT
TRBJ2-5	.	TRBV19	.	CASSIDKEETQYF	TGTGCCAGTAGTATCGACAAAGAAGAGACCCAGTACTTC
TRBJ2-1	.	TRBV29-1	.	CSVVGGDEQFF	TGCAGCGTTGTAGGGGGGGATGAGCAGTTCTTC
TRBJ2-7	.	TRBV28	.	CASSPVGVHEQYF	TGTGCCAGCAGTCCCGTGGGGGTCCACGAGCAGTACTTC
TRBJ2-1	.	TRBV29-1	.	CSVAHWGGTYNEQFF	TGCAGCGTGGCGCACTGGGGCGGGACGTACAATGAGCAGTTCTTC
TRBJ1-1	.	TRBV19	.	CASSRRGWQAFF	TGTGCCAGTAGTCGGAGGGGTTGGCAAGCTTTCTTT
TRBJ1-2	.	TRBV6-1	.	CASSDRDTQHYGYTF	TGTGCCAGCAGTGACAGGGACACGCAACACTATGGCTACACCTTC
TRBJ1-1	TRBD1	TRBV28	.	CASGTGQNTEAFF	TGTGCCAGTGGGACAGGACAGAACACTGAAGCTTTCTTT
TRBJ2-7	TRBD1	TRBV5-1	.	CASSRGGGQGNEGRSYEQYF	TGCGCCAGCAGCCGGGGCGGGGGACAGGGGAACGAAGGACGATCCTACGAGCAGTACTTC
TRBJ2-1	TRBD2	TRBV5-1	.	CASSFMETSGYNEQFF	TGCGCCAGCAGCTTTATGGAAACTAGCGGTTACAATGAGCAGTTCTTC
TRBJ2-7	TRBD2	TRBV6-1	once	CASSGTSGGYEQYF	TGTGCCAGCAGTGGGACTAGCGGCGGTTACGAGCAGTACTTC
TRBJ2-7	.	TRBV6-1	.	CASSEAGFEQYF	TGTGCCAGCAGTGAAGCAGGGTTCGAGCAGTACTTC
TRBJ1-4	TRBD1	TRBV29-1	.	CSAQQGATNEKLFF	TGCAGCGCCCAGCAGGGGGCAACTAATGAAAAACTGTTTTTT
TRBJ1-3	.	TRBV5-8	once	CASSLSSGNTIYF	TGTGCCAGCAGCCTGTCCTCGGGAAACACCATATATTTT
TRBJ2-7	.	TRBV19	.	CASSVFRDPSYEQYF	TGTGCCAGTAGTGTATTCCGGGACCCCTCCTACGAGCAGTACTTC
TRBJ1-2	.	TRBV27	few	CASSFTGTNYGYTF	TGTGCCAGCAGTTTTACAGGGACTAACTATGGCTACACCTTC
TRBJ2-2	.	TRBV10-3	.	CAISWTFNNTGELFF	TGTGCCATCAGTTGGACCTTTAACAACACCGGGGAGCTGTTTTTT